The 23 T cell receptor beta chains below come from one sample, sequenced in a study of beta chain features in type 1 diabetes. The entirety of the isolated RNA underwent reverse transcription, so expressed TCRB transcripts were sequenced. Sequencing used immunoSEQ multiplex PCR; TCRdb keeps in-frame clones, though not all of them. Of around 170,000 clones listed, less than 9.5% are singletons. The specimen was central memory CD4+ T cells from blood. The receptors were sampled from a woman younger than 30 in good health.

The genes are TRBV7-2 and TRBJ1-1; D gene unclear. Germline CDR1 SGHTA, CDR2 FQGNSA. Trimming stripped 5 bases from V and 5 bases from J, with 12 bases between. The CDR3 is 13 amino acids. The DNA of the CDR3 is TGTGCCAGCAGCCCACAAGGAGATACTGAAGCTTTCTTT. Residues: CASSPQGDTEAFF.

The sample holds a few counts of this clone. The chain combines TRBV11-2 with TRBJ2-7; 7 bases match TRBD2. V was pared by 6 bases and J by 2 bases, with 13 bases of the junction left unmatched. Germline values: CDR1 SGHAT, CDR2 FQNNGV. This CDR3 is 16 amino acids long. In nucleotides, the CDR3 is TGTGCCAGCAGGCAGAACAGCGGGGCCACCGCCTACGAGCAGTACTTC. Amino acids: CASRQNSGATAYEQYF.

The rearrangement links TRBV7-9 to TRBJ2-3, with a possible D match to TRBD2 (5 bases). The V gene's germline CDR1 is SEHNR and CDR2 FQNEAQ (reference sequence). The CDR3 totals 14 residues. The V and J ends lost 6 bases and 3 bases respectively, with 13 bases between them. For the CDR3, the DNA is TGTGCCAGCAGTCAAAGGACTGGTACAGATACGCAGTATTTT. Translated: CASSQRTGTDTQYF.

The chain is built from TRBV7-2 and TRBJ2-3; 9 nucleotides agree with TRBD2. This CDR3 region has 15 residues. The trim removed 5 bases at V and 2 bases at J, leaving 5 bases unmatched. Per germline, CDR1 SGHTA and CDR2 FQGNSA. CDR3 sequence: CASSKTSGDTDTQYF. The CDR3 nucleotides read TGTGCCAGCAGCAAGACTAGCGGCGACACAGATACGCAGTATTTT.

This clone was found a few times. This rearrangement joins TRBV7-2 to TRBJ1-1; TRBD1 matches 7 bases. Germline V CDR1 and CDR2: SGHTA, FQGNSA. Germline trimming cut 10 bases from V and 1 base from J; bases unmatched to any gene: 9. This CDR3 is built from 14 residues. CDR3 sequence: CATARGLENTEAFF. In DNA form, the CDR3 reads TGTGCCACCGCGAGGGGGCTCGAGAACACTGAAGCTTTCTTT.

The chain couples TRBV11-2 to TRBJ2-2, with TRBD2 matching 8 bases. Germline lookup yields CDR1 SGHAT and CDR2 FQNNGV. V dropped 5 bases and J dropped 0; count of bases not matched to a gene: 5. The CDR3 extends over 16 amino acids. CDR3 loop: CASSRIAGSNTGELFF. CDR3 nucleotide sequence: TGTGCCAGCAGCCGAATAGCGGGATCGAACACCGGGGAGCTGTTTTTT.

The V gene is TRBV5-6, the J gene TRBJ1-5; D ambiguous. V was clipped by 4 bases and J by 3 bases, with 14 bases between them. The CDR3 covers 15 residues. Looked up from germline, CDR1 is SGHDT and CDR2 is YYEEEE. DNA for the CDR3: TGTGCCAGCAGCCGTCGTGGACGGGACAATCAGCCCCAGCATTTT. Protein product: CASSRRGRDNQPQHF.

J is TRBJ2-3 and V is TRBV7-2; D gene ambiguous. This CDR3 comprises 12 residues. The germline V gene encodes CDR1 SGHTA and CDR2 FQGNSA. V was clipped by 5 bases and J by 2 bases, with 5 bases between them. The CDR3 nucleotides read TGTGCCAGCAGCCATTTCACAGATACGCAGTATTTT. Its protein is CASSHFTDTQYF.

CDR3 DNA: TGTGCCAGCAGCCTTCAGGGGGCAGGCGAAAAACTGTTTTTT. Protein sequence: CASSLQGAGEKLFF. The chain uses TRBV2 and TRBJ1-4; 8 bases are a match to TRBD1. This CDR3 has 14 residues. Germline CDR1 is SNHLY and CDR2 is FYNNEI. With V trimmed by 6 bases and J by 8 bases, 8 bases remained unmatched.

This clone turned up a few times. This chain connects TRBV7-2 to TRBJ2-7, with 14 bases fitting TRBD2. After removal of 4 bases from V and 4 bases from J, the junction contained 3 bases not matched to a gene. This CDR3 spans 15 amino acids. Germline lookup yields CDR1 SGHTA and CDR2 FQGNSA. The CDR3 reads CASSSGLAGGYEQYF. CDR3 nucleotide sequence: TGTGCCAGCAGCTCAGGACTAGCGGGGGGATACGAGCAGTACTTC.

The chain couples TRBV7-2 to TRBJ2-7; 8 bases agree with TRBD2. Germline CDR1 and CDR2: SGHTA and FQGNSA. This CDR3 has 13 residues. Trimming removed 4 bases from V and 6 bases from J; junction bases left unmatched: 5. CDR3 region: CASSSGGPGEQYF. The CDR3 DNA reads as TGTGCCAGCAGCTCGGGGGGGCCCGGCGAGCAGTACTTC.

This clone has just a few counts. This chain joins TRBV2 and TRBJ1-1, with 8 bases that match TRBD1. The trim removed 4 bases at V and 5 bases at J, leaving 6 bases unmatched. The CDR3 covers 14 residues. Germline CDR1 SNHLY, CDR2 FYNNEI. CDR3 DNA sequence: TGTGCCAGCAGTGGACAGGGGCGGGTTACTGAAGCTTTCTTT. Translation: CASSGQGRVTEAFF. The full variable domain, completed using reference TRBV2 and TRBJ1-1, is EPEVTQTPSHQVTQMGQEVILRCVPISNHLYFYWYRQILGQKVEFLVSFYNNEISEKSEIFDDQFSVERPDGSNFTLKIRSTKLEDSAMYFCASSGQGRVTEAFFGQGTRLTVV.

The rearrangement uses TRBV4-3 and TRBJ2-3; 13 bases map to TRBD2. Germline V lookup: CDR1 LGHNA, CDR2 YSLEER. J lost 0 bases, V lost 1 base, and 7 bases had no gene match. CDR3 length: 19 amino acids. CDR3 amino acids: CASSQAGLAGPTSTDTQYF. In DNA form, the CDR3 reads TGCGCCAGCAGCCAAGCGGGACTAGCGGGGCCAACTAGCACAGATACGCAGTATTTT.

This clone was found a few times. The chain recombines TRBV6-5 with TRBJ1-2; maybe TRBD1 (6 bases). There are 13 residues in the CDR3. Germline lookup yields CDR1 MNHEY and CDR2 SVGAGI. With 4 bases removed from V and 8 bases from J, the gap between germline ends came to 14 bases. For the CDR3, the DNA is TGTGCCAGCAGTTCTGGGACAATTCAAGGCTACACCTTC. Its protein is CASSSGTIQGYTF.

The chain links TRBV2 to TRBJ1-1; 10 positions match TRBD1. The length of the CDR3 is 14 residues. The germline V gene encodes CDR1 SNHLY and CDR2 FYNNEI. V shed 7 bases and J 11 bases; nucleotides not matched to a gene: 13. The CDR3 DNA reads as TGTGCCAGCAATGTGGGGACAGGGGCGGTGTTGGCTTTCTTT. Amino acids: CASNVGTGAVLAFF.

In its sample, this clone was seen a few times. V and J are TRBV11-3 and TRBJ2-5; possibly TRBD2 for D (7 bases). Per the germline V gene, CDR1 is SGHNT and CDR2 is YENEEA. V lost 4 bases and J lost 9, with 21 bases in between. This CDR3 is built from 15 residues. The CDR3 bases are TGTGCCAGCAGCTCCCACACTAGCGCCCCAGGGGCCCAGTACTTC. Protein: CASSSHTSAPGAQYF.

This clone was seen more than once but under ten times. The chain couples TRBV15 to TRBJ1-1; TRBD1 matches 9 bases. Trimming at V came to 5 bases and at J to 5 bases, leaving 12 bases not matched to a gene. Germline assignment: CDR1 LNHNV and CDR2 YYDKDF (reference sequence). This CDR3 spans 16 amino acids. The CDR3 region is CATSLGWGQGVTEAFF. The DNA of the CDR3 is TGTGCCACCAGCCTTGGGTGGGGACAGGGCGTAACTGAAGCTTTCTTT.

CDR3 coding DNA: TGTGCCAGCAGTACAAGGGGACAGGGGAATTTCTACGAGCAGTACTTC. Translated: CASSTRGQGNFYEQYF. The chain joins TRBV27 to TRBJ2-7, with 10 bases identical to TRBD1. V lost 5 bases, J lost 3 bases, and 10 bases stayed unmatched. Germline V CDR1 and CDR2: MNHEY, SMNVEV (reference sequence). CDR3 length: 16 residues.

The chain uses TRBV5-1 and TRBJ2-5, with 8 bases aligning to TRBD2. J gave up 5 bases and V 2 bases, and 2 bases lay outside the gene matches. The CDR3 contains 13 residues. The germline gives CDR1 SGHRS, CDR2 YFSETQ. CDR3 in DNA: TGCGCCAGCAGCTTTGGACTAGCTGAGACCCAGTACTTC. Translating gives CASSFGLAETQYF. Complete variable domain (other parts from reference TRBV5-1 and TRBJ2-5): KAGVTQTPRYLIKTRGQQVTLSCSPISGHRSVSWYQQTPGQGLQFLFEYFSETQRNKGNFPGRFSGRQFSNSRSEMNVSTLELGDSALYLCASSFGLAETQYFGPGTRLLVL.

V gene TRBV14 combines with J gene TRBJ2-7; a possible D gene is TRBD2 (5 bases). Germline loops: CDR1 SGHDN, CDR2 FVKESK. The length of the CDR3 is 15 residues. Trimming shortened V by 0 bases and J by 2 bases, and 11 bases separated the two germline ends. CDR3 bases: TGTGCCAGCAGCCAAGATCCGGGATTCGCCTACGAGCAGTACTTC. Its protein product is CASSQDPGFAYEQYF.

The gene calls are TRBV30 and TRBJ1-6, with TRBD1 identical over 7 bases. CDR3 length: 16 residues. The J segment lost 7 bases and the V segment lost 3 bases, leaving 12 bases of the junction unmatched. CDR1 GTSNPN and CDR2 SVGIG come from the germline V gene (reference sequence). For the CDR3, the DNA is TGTGCCTGGAGCTTAGTGGGGTTACAGGGGAATTCACCCCTCCACTTT. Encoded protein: CAWSLVGLQGNSPLHF.

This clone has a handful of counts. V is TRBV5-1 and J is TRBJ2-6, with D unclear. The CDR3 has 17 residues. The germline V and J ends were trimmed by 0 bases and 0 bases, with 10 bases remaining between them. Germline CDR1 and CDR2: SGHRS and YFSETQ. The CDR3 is CASSLDAAGSGANVLTF. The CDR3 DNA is TGCGCCAGCAGCTTGGATGCTGCAGGCTCTGGGGCCAACGTCCTGACTTTC.

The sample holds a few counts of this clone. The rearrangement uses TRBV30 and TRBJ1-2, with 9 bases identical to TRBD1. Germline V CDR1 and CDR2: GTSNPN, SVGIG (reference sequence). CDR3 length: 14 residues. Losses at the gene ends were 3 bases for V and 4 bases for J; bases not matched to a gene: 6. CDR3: CAWSQTGGLYGYTF. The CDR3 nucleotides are TGTGCCTGGAGCCAGACAGGGGGACTCTATGGCTACACCTTC.